This TCR beta chain is drawn from a study of Tregs in tolerant kidney transplant recipients. Study findings and constraints: Biological reproducibility was not directly addressed, but technical replication error appeared minimal. Validation in larger populations is needed because few patients were studied.

As to this clone: Antigen: not known.

The length of the CDR3 is 12 residues. The germline V and J ends were trimmed by 2 bases and 4 bases, with 5 bases remaining between them. CDR1 is ENHRY, CDR2 SYGVKD, per germline. Produced via immunoSEQ multiplex PCR; TCRdb's table is partial and in-frame only. In the table there are just under 65,000 clones, 98% of which are singletons. Unstimulated regulatory T cells (CD4+CD25+CD127-), CD4+CD25- non-regulatory cells, CD4 and CD8 cells were FACS-sorted from thawed PBMCs. The sequence was obtained from a human donor who received a combined kidney and bone marrow transplant. The genes are TRBV10-3 and TRBJ1-2; D not certain. The source was Tregs from blood, collected before the transplant. CDR3 bases: TGTGCCATCAGTGAGAAGAGCTATGGCTACACCTTC. It codes for CAISEKSYGYTF.